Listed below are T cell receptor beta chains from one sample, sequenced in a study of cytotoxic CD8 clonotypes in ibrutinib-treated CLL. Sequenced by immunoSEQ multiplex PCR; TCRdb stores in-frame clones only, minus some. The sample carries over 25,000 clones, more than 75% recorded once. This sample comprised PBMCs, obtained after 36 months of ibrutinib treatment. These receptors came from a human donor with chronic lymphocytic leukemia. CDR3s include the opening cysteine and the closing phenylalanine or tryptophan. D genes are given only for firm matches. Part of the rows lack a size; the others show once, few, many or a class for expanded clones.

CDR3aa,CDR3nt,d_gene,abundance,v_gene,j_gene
CASSVGRSSGNTIYF,TGTGCCAGCAGCGTTGGACGGTCCTCTGGAAACACCATATATTTT,NA,NA,TRBV9,TRBJ1-3
CASSSVTEAFF,TGTGCCAGCAGCTCGGTCACTGAAGCTTTCTTT,NA,NA,TRBV7-4,TRBJ1-1
CASSLGEANTGELFF,TGTGCCAGCAGCTTAGGGGAAGCGAACACCGGGGAGCTGTTTTTT,NA,NA,TRBV7-7,TRBJ2-2
CASSPKWTAQETQYF,TGCGCCAGCAGCCCCAAATGGACAGCTCAAGAGACCCAGTACTTC,NA,NA,TRBV4-1,TRBJ2-5
CASSIGGRALTEAFF,TGTGCCAGTAGTATTGGAGGCAGGGCGCTCACTGAAGCTTTCTTT,NA,NA,TRBV19,TRBJ1-1
CASSLSGLMGGYEQYF,TGCGCCAGCAGCTTGTCGGGTTTGATGGGCGGCTACGAGCAGTACTTC,NA,NA,TRBV5-1,TRBJ2-7
CASSFGPSGNGYTF,TGTGCCAGCAGTTTTGGGCCTTCCGGAAATGGCTACACCTTC,NA,few,TRBV27,TRBJ1-2
CASSFSTGTFPFYGYTF,TGTGCCAGCAGCTTCTCTACCGGGACATTTCCTTTCTATGGCTACACCTTC,NA,NA,TRBV7-8,TRBJ1-2
CSVTGVHYGYTF,TGCAGCGTTACAGGCGTGCACTATGGCTACACCTTC,NA,few,TRBV29-1,TRBJ1-2
CASQTGLGANVLTF,TGTGCCAGCCAGACAGGTCTTGGGGCCAACGTCCTGACTTTC,NA,NA,TRBV2,TRBJ2-6
CASSLLRGGNTIYF,TGTGCCAGCAGCTTATTGCGGGGGGGAAACACCATATATTTT,NA,once,TRBV7-8,TRBJ1-3
CASSIGRETGGMNTEAFF,TGTGCCAGTAGTATAGGCAGAGAGACAGGGGGAATGAACACTGAAGCTTTCTTT,TRBD1,NA,TRBV19,TRBJ1-1
CASSRGQFNRDGYTF,TGTGCCAGCAGTCGAGGGCAATTCAATCGGGATGGCTACACCTTC,NA,once,TRBV27,TRBJ1-2
CASSPRVRGAIYEQYF,TGTGCCAGCTCACCAAGAGTCAGGGGCGCGATCTACGAGCAGTACTTC,NA,NA,TRBV18,TRBJ2-7
CASSPTGVSNQPQHF,TGCGCCAGCAGCCCCACAGGGGTTAGCAATCAGCCCCAGCATTTT,TRBD1,NA,TRBV4-1,TRBJ1-5
CSVADGYNEQFF,TGCAGCGTCGCCGACGGCTACAATGAGCAGTTCTTC,NA,NA,TRBV29-1,TRBJ2-1
CASSQSRDTFDNSPLHF,TGCGCCAGCAGTCAATCTAGGGACACATTTGACAATTCACCCCTCCACTTT,NA,NA,TRBV23-1,TRBJ1-6
CASSLDRVSDTQYF,TGTGCCAGCAGCTTAGATCGGGTTTCAGATACGCAGTATTTT,NA,once,TRBV7-9,TRBJ2-3
CASSGLAGGGVEQFF,TGTGCCAGCAGCGGACTAGCGGGGGGTGGGGTTGAGCAGTTCTTC,TRBD2,NA,TRBV2,TRBJ2-1
CAWSVGSGDYGYTF,TGTGCCTGGAGTGTGGGCTCTGGGGACTATGGCTACACCTTC,NA,NA,TRBV30,TRBJ1-2
CASSVQPLGNEQFF,TGTGCCAGCAGTGTACAACCGTTGGGGAATGAGCAGTTCTTC,NA,few,TRBV2,TRBJ2-1
CASSYDGLPETQYF,TGTGCCAGCAGCTATGACGGCCTGCCGGAGACCCAGTACTTC,NA,NA,TRBV11-2,TRBJ2-5
CASSPHQPQHF,TGTGCCAGCAGCCCTCATCAGCCCCAGCATTTT,NA,NA,TRBV7-9,TRBJ1-5
CASRNAGTGAGYTF,TGTGCCAGCAGAAATGCCGGGACAGGTGCTGGCTACACCTTC,TRBD1,NA,TRBV6-5,TRBJ1-2
CASSRQGAGELFF,TGTGCCAGCAGCCGACAGGGGGCCGGGGAGCTGTTTTTT,TRBD1,NA,TRBV14,TRBJ2-2
CASSSGQGGELFF,TGTGCCAGCAGTTCTGGTCAGGGCGGGGAGCTGTTTTTT,NA,NA,TRBV27,TRBJ2-2
CASSSGDLYGYTF,TGTGCCAGCAGTTCAGGGGACCTCTATGGCTACACCTTC,NA,NA,TRBV7-9,TRBJ1-2
CASTPGGGFNYGYTF,TGTGCCAGCACCCCGGGGGGGGGATTTAACTATGGCTACACCTTC,NA,NA,TRBV27,TRBJ1-2
CASSSPGAHGNTIYF,TGTGCCAGCAGCTCTCCCGGGGCTCATGGAAACACCATATATTTT,NA,NA,TRBV5-8,TRBJ1-3
CSVYSSYEQYF,TGCAGCGTTTACAGTTCCTACGAGCAGTACTTC,NA,NA,TRBV29-1,TRBJ2-7
CASSSGTGYYGYTF,TGTGCCAGCAGCTCCGGGACAGGCTACTATGGCTACACCTTC,TRBD1,NA,TRBV5-4,TRBJ1-2
CASSIWTGATNTEAFF,TGTGCCAGCAGCATATGGACAGGGGCGACGAACACTGAAGCTTTCTTT,TRBD1,NA,TRBV7-8,TRBJ1-1
CASRGARNSPLHF,TGTGCCAGCAGGGGCGCTCGTAATTCACCCCTCCACTTT,NA,few,TRBV2,TRBJ1-6
CASSLAGWGTEAFF,TGTGCCAGCAGCTTAGCTGGGTGGGGCACTGAAGCTTTCTTT,NA,NA,TRBV7-9,TRBJ1-1
CASSDSGGVGDEQFF,TGTGCCAGCAGTGACTCTGGGGGCGTCGGCGATGAGCAGTTCTTC,NA,NA,TRBV6-4,TRBJ2-1
CASSPTGGLYNEQFF,TGTGCCAGCTCACCAACAGGGGGCCTGTACAATGAGCAGTTCTTC,TRBD1,few,TRBV18,TRBJ2-1
CASSLEGGTDTQYF,TGTGCCAGCAGCTTAGAGGGGGGCACAGATACGCAGTATTTT,NA,NA,TRBV7-2,TRBJ2-3
CASSSGGNYGYTF,TGTGCCAGCAGCTCCGGGGGGAACTATGGCTACACCTTC,NA,NA,TRBV7-3,TRBJ1-2
CASSLSSPLDAFF,TGTGCCAGCAGTTTATCCTCCCCTTTGGATGCTTTCTTT,NA,NA,TRBV27,TRBJ1-1
CASSDRAHQPQHF,TGTGCCAGTAGTGACAGGGCTCATCAGCCCCAGCATTTT,TRBD1,few,TRBV19,TRBJ1-5
CASSRQGLARYEQYF,TGTGCCAGCAGCCGACAGGGACTAGCGCGTTACGAGCAGTACTTC,TRBD2,once,TRBV6-5,TRBJ2-7
CSARDADRNPF,TGCAGTGCTAGAGATGCAGACAGGAATCCGTTC,NA,NA,TRBV20-1,TRBJ1-2
CAIKGTSGPESSYNEQFF,TGTGCCATCAAGGGGACTAGCGGGCCCGAGAGCTCCTACAATGAGCAGTTCTTC,TRBD2,NA,TRBV10-3,TRBJ2-1
CASSYRDSYEQYF,TGTGCCAGCAGTTATCGGGACAGCTACGAGCAGTACTTC,TRBD1,NA,TRBV6-5,TRBJ2-7
CASTVGVSNQPQHF,TGTGCCAGCACCGTGGGGGTTAGCAATCAGCCCCAGCATTTT,NA,NA,TRBV7-8,TRBJ1-5